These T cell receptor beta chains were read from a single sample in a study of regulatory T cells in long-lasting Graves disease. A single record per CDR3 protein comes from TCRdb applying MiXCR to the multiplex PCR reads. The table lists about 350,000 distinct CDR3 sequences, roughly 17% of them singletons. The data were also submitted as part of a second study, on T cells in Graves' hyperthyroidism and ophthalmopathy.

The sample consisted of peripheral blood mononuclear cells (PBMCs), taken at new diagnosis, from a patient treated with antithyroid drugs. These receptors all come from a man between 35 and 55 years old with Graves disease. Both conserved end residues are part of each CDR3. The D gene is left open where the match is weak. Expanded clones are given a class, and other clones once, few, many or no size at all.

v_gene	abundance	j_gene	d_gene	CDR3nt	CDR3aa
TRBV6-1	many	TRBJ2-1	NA	TGTGCCAGCCGGGGGAGCTCCTACAATGAGCAGTTCTTC	CASRGSSYNEQFF
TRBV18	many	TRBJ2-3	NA	TGTGCCAGCTCCTTCGAAGGCCGGGATACGCAGTATTTT	CASSFEGRDTQYF
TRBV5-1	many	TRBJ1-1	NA	TGCGCCAGCAGCTTGGAGGCTGGGAGTACTGAAGCTTTCTTT	CASSLEAGSTEAFF
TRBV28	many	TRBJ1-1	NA	TGTGCCAGCAGACCGGGGGGTTCGAACACTGAAGCTTTCTTT	CASRPGGSNTEAFF
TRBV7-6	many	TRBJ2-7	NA	TGTGCCAGCAGCGGGGAAGGTGGGGGCGGCTACGAGCAGTACTTC	CASSGEGGGGYEQYF
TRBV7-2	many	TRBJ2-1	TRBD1	TGTGCCAGCAGCATAAGGACAGGGTATGACAATGAGCAGTTCTTC	CASSIRTGYDNEQFF
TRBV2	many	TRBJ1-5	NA	TGTGCCAGCAGAGGACTGATTTGGGATAGCAATCAGCCCCAGCATTTT	CASRGLIWDSNQPQHF
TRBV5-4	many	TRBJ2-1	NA	TGTGCCAGCAGTGACACGGCGTCTATTTACAATGAGCAGTTCTTC	CASSDTASIYNEQFF
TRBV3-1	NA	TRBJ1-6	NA	TGTGCCAGCAGCCAAGAAGCGGAAGCGACCCTCCGCTTT	CASSQEAEATLRF
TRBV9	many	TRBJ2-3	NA	TGTGCCAGCAGCGTAGGTGGGGACACAGATACGCAGTATTTT	CASSVGGDTDTQYF
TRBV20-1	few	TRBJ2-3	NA	TGCAGTGCTTGGGCAGGCTCTACGCAGTATTTT	CSAWAGSTQYF
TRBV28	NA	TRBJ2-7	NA	TGTGCCAGCAGTTTATCGCCCGGGCCACAATCCTACGAGCAGTACTTC	CASSLSPGPQSYEQYF
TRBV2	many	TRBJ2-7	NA	TGTGCCAGCACACTGGCGGACCCTAGGACCGAGCAGTACTTC	CASTLADPRTEQYF
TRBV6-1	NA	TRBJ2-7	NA	TGTGCCAGCGGCCTCCGGGCCGCCAGCTCCTACGAGCAGTACTTC	CASGLRAASSYEQYF
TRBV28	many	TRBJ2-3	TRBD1	TGTGCCAGCAGTACGCCGGGACAGGGGCTTTATACGCAGTATTTT	CASSTPGQGLYTQYF
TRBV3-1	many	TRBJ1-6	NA	TGTGCCAGCAGCCAGTCAGGCCGTTTTGGTTCACCCCTCCACTTT	CASSQSGRFGSPLHF
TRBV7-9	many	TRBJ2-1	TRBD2	TGTGCCAGCACTCAATCCGGGAGGAATGAGCAGTTCTTC	CASTQSGRNEQFF
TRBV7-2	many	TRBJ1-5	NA	TGTGCCAGCAGCTTAGCTCGGCAATTCAATCAGCCCCAGCATTTT	CASSLARQFNQPQHF
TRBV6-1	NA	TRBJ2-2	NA	TGTGCCAGCAGACAACAGGGAACCGGGGAGCTGTCTTTT	CASRQQGTGELSF
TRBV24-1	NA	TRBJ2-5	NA	TGTGCCACCAGTGCCAGCGGCCCAGAGACCCAGTACTTC	CATSASGPETQYF
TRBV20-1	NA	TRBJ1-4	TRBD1	TGCAGTGCTGACTACCGGGACAGGGCGGGTCCTGGGGAAAAACTGTTTTTT	CSADYRDRAGPGEKLFF
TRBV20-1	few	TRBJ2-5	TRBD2	TGCAGTGCTAGACCGGGACTAGCGATAGAGACCCAGTACTTC	CSARPGLAIETQYF
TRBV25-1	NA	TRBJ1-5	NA	TGTGCCAGCAGTGAATCTCGGGGGCCAGATCAGCCCCAGCATTTT	CASSESRGPDQPQHF
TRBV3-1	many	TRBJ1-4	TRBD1	TGTGCCAGCAGCCGAACCGGGACAGCGAATGAAAAACTGTTTTTT	CASSRTGTANEKLFF
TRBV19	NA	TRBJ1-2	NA	TGTGCCAGTAGTACGCCGGACATAGCCCCGCCCGGCTATGGCTACACCTTC	CASSTPDIAPPGYGYTF
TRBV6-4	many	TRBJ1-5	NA	TGTGCCAGCGCCGTTCGGGGAGATCAGCCCCAGCATTTT	CASAVRGDQPQHF
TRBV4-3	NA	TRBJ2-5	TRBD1	TGCGCCAGCAGCCAAGAGTACAGGGGTTATGTACAAGAGACCCAGTACTTC	CASSQEYRGYVQETQYF
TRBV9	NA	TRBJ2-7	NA	TGTGCCAGCAGCGTCACAGGGAGCTCCTACGAGCAGTACTTC	CASSVTGSSYEQYF
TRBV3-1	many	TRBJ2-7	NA	TGTGCCAGCAGCCAGACGTGGGAGCAGTACTTC	CASSQTWEQYF
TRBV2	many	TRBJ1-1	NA	TGTGCCAGCGGGGAGGGTGGCTATATTATCACTGAAGCTTTCTTT	CASGEGGYIITEAFF
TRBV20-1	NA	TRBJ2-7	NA	TGCAGTGCCAGTCCTGGATCCTACGAGCAGTACTTC	CSASPGSYEQYF